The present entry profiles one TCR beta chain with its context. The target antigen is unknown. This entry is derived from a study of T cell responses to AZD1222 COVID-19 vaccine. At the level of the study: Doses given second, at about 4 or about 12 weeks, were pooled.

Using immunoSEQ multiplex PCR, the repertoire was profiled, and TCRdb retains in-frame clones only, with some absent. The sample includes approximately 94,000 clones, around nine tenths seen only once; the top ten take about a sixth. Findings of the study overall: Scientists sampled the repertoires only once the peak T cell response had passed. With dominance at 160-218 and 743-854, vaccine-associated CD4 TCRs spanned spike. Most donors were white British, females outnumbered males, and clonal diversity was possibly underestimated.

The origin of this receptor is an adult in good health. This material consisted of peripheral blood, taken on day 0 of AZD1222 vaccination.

For the CDR3, the DNA is TGTGCCAGCAGCTCCCGACAGGGCCTGATGAACACTGAAGCTTTCTTT. Translating gives CASSSRQGLMNTEAFF. This chain links TRBV13 with TRBJ1-1, with 7 bases matching TRBD1. CDR1 PRHDT and CDR2 FYEKMQ come from the germline V gene (reference sequence). V shed 4 bases and J 0 bases; nucleotides not matched to a gene: 8. The CDR3 covers 16 residues. The full variable domain, in which reference TRBV13 and TRBJ1-1 provide the parts outside the CDR3, is AAGVIQSPRHLIKEKRETATLKCYPIPRHDTVYWYQQGPGQDPQFLISFYEKMQSDKGSIPDRFSAQQFSDYHSELNMSSLELGDSALYFCASSSRQGLMNTEAFFGQGTRLTVV.